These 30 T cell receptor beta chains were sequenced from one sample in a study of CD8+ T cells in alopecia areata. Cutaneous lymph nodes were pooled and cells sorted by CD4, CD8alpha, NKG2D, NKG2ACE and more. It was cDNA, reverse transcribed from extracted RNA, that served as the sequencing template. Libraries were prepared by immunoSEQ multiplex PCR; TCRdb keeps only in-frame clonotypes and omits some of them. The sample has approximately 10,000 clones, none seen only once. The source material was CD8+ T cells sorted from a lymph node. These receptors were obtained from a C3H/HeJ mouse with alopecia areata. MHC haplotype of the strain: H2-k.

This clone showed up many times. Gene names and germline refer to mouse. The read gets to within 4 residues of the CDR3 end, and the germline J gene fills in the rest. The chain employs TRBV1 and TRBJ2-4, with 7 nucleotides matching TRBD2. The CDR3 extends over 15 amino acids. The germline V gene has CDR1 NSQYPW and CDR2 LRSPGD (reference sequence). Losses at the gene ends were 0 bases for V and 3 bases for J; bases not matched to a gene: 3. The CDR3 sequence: CTCSADRWGQNTLYF. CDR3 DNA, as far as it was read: TGCACCTGCAGTGCAGATCGCTGGGGGCAAAAC.

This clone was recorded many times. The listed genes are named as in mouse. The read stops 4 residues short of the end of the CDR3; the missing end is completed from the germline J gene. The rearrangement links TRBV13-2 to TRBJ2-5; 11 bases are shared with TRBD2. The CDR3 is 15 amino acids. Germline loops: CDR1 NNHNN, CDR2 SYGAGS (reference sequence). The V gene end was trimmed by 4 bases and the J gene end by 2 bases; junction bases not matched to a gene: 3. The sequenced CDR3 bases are TGTGCCAGCGGTAAACTGGGGGGGCGCCAAGAC. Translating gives CASGKLGGRQD. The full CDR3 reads CASGKLGGRQDTQYF.

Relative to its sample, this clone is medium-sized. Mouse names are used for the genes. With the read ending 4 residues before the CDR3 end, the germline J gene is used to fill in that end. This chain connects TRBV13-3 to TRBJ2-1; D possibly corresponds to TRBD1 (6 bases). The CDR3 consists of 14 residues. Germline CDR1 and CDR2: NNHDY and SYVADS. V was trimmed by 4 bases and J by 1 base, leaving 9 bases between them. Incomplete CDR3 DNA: TGTGCCAGCAGTCCCGGGACAAACTATGCT. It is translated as CASSPGTNYA. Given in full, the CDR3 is CASSPGTNYAEQFF.

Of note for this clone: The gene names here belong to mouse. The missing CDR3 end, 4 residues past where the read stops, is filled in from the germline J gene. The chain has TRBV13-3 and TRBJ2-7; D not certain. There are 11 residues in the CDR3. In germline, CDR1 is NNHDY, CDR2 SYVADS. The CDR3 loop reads CASRIGYEQYF. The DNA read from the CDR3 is TGTGCCAGCAGGATTGGTTAT.

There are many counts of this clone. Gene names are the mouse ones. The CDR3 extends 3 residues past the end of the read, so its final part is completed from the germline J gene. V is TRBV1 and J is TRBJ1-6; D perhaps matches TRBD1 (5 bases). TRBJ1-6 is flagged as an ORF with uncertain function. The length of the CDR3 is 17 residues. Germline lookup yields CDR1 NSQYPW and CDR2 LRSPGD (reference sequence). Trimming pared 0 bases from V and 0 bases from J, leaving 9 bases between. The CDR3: CTCSADQGNSYNSPLYF. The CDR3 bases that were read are TGCACCTGCAGTGCAGATCAGGGTAATTCCTATAATTCGCCC.

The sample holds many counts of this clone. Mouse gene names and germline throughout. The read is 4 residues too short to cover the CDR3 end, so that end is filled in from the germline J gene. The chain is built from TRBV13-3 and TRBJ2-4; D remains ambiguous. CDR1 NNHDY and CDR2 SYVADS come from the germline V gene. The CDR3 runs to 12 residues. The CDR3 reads CASSADKNTLYF. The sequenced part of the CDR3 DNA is TGTGCCAGCAGTGCCGACAAAAAC.

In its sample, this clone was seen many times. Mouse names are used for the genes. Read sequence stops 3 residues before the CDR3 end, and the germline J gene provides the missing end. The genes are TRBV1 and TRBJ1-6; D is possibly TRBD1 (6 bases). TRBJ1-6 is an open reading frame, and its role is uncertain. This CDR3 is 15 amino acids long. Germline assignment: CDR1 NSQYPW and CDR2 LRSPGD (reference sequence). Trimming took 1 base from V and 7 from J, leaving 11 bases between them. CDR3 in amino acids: CTCSAAGTTNSPLYF. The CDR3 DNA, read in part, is TGCACCTGCAGTGCAGCCGGGACAACAAATTCGCCC.

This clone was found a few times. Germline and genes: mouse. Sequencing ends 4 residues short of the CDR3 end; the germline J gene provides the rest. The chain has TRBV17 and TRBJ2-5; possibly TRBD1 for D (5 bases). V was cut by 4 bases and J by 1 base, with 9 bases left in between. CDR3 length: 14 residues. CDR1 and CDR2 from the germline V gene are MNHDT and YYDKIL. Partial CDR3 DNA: TGTGCTAGCAGTATGGCCAGGGACCAAGAC. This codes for CASSMARDQD. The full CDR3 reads CASSMARDQDTQYF. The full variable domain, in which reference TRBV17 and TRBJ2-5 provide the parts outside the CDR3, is DTTVKQNPRYKLARVGKPVNLICSQTMNHDTMYWYQKKPNQAPKLLLFYYDKILNREADTFEKFQSSRPNNSFCSLYIGSAGLEYSAMYLCASSMARDQDTQYFGPGTRLLVL.

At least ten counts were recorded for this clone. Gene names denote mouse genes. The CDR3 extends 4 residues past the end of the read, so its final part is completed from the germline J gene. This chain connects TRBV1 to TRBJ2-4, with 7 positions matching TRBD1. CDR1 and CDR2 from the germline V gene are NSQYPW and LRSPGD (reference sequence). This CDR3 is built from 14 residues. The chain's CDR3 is CTCSGNRGKNTLYF. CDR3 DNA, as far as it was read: TGCACCTGCAGTGGGAACAGGGGAAAAAAC.

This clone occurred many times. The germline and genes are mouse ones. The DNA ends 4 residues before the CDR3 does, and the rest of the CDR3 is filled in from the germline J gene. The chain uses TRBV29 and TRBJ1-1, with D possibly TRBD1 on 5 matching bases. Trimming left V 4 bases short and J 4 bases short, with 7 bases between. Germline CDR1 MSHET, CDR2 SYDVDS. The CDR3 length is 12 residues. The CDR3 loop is CASSWGVTEVFF. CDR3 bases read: TGTGCTAGCAGTTGGGGGGTCACA.

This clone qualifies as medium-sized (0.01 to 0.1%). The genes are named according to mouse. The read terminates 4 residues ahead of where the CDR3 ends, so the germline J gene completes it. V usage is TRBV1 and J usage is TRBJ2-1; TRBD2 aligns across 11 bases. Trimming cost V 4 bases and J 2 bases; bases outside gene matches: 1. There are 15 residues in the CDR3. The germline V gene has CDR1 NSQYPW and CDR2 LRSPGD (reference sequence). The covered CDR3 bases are TGCACCTGCAGTGAGGGACTGGGGGACTATGCT. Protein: CTCSEGLGDYA. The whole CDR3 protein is CTCSEGLGDYAEQFF.

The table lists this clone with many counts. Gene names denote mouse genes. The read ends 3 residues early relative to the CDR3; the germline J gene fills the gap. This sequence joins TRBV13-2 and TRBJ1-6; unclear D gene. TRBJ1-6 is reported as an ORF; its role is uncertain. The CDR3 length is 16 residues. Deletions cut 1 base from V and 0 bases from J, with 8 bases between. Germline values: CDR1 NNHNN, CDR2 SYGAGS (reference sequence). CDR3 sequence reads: CASGDLTNSYNSPLYF. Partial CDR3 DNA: TGTGCCAGCGGTGATTTGACAAATTCCTATAATTCGCCC.

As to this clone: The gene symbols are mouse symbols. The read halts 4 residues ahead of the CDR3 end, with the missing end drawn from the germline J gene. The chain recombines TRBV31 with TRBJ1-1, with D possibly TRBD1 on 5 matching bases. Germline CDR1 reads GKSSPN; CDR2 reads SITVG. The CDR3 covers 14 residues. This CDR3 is CAWSLGGRSTEVFF. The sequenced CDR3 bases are TGTGCCTGGAGTCTTGGGGGGAGGAGTACA.

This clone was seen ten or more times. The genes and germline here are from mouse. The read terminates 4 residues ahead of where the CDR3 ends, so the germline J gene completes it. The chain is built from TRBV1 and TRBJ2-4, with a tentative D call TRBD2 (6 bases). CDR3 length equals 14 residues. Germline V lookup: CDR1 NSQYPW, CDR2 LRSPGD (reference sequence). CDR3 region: CTCSADLGKNTLYF. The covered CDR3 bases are TGCACCTGCAGTGCAGATCTGGGGAAAAAC.

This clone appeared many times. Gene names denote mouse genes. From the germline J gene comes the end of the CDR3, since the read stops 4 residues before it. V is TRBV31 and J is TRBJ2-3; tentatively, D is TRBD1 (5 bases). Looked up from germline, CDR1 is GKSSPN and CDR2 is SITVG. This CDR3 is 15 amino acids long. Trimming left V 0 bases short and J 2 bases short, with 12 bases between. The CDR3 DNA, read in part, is TGTGCCTGGAGTCTCACCAGGGTGGATGCAGAA. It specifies CAWSLTRVDAE. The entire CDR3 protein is CAWSLTRVDAETLYF.

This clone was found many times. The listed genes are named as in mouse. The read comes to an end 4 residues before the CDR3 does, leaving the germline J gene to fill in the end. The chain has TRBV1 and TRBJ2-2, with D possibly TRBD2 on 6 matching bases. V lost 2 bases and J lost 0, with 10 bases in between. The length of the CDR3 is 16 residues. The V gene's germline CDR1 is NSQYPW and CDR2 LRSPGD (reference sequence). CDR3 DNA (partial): TGCACCTGCAGTGCAACTGGGCCCTCAAACACCGGG. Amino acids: CTCSATGPSNTG. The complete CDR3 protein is CTCSATGPSNTGQLYF. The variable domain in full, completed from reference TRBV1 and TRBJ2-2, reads VTLLEQNPRWRLVPRGQAVNLRCILKNSQYPWMSWYQQDLQKQLQWLFTLRSPGDKEVKSLPGADYLATRVTDTELRLQVANMSQGRTLYCTCSATGPSNTGQLYFGEGSKLTVL.

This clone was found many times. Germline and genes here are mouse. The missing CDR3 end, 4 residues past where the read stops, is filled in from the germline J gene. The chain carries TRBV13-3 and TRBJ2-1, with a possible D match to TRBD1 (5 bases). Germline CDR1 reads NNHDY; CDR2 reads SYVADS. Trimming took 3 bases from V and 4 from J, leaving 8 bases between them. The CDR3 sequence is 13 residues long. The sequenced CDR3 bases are TGTGCCAGCAGTGGGAGGACATATGCT. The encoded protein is CASSGRTYA. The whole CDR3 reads CASSGRTYAEQFF.

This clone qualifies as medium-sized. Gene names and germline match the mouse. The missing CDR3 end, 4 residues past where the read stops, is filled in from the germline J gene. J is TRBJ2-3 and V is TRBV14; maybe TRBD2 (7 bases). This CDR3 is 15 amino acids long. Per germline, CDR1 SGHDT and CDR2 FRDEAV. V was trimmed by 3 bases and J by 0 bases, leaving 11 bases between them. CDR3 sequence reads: CASSSGGPSAETLYF. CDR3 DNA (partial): TGTGCCAGCAGTTCGGGGGGCCCTAGTGCAGAA. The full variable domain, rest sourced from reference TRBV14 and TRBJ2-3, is EAGVTQSPRYAVLQEGQAVSFWCDPISGHDTLYWYQQPRDQGPQLLVYFRDEAVIDNSQLPSDRFSAVRPKGTNSTLKIQSAKQGDTATYLCASSSGGPSAETLYFGSGTRLTVL.

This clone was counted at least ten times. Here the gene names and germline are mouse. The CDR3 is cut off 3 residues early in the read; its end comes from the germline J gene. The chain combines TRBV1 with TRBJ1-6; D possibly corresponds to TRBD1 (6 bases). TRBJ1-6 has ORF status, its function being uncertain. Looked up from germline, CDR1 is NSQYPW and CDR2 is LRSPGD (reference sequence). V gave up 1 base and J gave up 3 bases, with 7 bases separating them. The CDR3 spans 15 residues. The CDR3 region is CTCSAGTDYNSPLYF. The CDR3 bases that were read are TGCACCTGCAGTGCAGGGACAGACTATAATTCGCCC.

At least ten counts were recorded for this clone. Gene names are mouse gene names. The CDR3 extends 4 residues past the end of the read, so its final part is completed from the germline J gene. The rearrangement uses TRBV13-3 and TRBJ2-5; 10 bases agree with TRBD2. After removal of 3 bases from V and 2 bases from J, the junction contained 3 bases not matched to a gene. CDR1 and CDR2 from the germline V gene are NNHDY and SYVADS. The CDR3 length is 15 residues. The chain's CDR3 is CASSVRDWGQDTQYF. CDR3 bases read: TGTGCCAGCAGTGTCCGGGACTGGGGCCAAGAC. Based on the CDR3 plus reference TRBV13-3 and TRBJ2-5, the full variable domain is EAAVTQSPRSKVAVTGGKVTLSCHQTNNHDYMYWYRQDTGHGLRLIHYSYVADSTEKGDIPDGYKASRPSQENFSLILELASLSQTAVYFCASSVRDWGQDTQYFGPGTRLLVL.

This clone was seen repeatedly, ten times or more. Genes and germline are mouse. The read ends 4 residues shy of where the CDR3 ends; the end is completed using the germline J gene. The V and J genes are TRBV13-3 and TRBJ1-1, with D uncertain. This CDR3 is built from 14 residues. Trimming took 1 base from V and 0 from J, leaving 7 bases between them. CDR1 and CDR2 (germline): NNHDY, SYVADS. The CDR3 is CASSDYSANTEVFF. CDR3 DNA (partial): TGTGCCAGCAGTGATTACAGTGCAAACACA.

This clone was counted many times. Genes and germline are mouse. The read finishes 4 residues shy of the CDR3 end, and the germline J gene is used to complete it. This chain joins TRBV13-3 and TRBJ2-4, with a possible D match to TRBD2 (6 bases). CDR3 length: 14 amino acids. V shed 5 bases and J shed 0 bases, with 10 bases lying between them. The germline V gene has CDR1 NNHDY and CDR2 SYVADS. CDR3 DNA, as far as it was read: TGTGCCAGCAGACCCTGGGGTAGTCAAAAC. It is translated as CASRPWGSQN. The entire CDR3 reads CASRPWGSQNTLYF.

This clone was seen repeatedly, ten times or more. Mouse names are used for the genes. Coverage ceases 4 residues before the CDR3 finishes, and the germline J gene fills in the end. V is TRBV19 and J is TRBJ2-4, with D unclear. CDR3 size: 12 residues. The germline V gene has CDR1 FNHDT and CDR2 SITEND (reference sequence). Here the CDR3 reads CASSILVNTLYF. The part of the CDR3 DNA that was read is TGTGCCAGCAGTATCCTCGTAAAC.

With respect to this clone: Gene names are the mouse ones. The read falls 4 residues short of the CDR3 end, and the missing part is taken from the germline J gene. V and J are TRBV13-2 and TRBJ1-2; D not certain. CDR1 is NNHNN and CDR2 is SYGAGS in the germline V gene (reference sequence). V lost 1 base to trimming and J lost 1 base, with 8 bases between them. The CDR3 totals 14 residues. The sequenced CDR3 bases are TGTGCCAGCGGTGATTACAGTGGAAACTCC. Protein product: CASGDYSGNS. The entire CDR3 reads CASGDYSGNSDYTF.

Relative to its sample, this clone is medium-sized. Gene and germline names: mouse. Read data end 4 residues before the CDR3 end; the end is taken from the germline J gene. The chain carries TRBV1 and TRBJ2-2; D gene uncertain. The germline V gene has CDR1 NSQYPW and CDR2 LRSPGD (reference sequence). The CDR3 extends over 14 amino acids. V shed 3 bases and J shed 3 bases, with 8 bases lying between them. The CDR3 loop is CTCSAMVDTGQLYF. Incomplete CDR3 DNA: TGCACCTGCAGTGCTATGGTAGACACCGGG.

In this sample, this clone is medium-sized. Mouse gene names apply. The CDR3 sequence: CASSDADWGDYAEQFF. The DNA read from the CDR3 is TGTGCCAGCAGTGATGCAGACTGGGGGGACTATGCT. The chain is built from TRBV13-1 and TRBJ2-1; 10 bases agree with TRBD2. The read ends 4 residues early relative to the CDR3; the germline J gene fills the gap. Germline-derived CDR1 and CDR2 are NSHNY and SYGAGN. The CDR3 spans 16 residues. Unmatched junction bases numbered 2, after V lost 0 bases and J lost 2 bases.

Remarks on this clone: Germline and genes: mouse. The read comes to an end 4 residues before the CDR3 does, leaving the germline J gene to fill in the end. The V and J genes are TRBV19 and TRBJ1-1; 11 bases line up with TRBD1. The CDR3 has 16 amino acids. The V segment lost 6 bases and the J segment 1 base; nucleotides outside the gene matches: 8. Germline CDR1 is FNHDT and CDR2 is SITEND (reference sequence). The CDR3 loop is CASNTPGQGGNTEVFF. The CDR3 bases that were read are TGTGCCAGCAACACCCCGGGACAGGGGGGAAACACA.

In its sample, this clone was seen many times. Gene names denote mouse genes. Partial CDR3 DNA: TGCACCTGCAGTGCCCAGATGGGGGAT. It encodes CTCSAQMGD. The full-length CDR3 reads as CTCSAQMGDEQYF. This rearrangement joins TRBV1 to TRBJ2-7; tentative D call: TRBD2 (6 bases). The sequence runs out 4 residues before the end of the CDR3; the remainder is reconstructed from the germline J gene. CDR1 NSQYPW and CDR2 LRSPGD come from the germline V gene (reference sequence). The CDR3 runs to 13 residues.

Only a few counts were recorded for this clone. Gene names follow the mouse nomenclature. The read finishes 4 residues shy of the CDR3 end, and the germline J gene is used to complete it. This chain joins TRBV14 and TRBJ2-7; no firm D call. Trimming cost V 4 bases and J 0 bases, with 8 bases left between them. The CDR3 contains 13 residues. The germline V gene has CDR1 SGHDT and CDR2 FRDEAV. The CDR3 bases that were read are TGTGCCAGCAGTATAATCATCTCCTAT. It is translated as CASSIIISY. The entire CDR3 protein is CASSIIISYEQYF.

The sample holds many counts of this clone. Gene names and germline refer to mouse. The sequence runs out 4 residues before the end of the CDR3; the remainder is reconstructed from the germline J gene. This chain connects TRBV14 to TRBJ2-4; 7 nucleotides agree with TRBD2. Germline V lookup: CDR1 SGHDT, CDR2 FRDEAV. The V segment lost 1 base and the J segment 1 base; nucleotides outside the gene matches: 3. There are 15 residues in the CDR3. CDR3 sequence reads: CASSFPGGGQNTLYF. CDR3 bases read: TGTGCCAGCAGTTTCCCCGGGGGGGGTCAAAAC.